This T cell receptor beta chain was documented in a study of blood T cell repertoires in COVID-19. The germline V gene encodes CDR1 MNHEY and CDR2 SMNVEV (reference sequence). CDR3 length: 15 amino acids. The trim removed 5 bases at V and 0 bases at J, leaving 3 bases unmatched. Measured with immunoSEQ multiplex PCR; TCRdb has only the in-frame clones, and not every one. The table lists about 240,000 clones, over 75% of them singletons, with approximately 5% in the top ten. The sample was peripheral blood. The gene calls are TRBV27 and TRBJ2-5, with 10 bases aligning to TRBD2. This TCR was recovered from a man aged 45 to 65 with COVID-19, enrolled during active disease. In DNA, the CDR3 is TGTGCCAGCAGTCCTAGCGGGGGACACCAAGAGACCCAGTACTTC. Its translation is CASSPSGGHQETQYF.